This TCR beta chain is drawn from a study of shared clonotypes between healthy human individuals. Overall study findings and caveats: Estimated richness values were generally larger in naive subsets than in memory subsets.

Points on this clone: The antigen is unknown.

At the deep level, the assay was run. TCRdb's table, derived via immunoSEQ multiplex PCR, lists solely in-frame clones and lacks some. The sample consists of 650,000 to 700,000 clones, about 92% of them appearing once. HIV-negative, healthy adults without recent acute infections or vaccinations were the donors. Sequencing was performed on memory CD8+ T cells from PBMCs. The subset was: CD45RO+ cells pooled with CCR7-negative TemRA cells. The receptor was isolated from a man aged 18 to 35 in good health. Some clones in this sample may be carry-over from other donors' samples.

CDR3 loop: CASRSYGQGPYEQYF. CDR3 nucleotides: TGTGCCAGCAGATCGTACGGACAGGGCCCGTACGAGCAGTACTTC. V and J are TRBV2 and TRBJ2-7; 8 nucleotides align to TRBD1. Germline lookup yields CDR1 SNHLY and CDR2 FYNNEI. There are 15 residues in the CDR3. Unmatched junction bases numbered 11, after V lost 6 bases and J lost 4 bases.